The 3 T cell receptor beta chains below were found in one sample sequenced in a study of identical twins. TCRdb independently ran MiXCR on the 5' RACE reads; one entry per CDR3 protein. The sample contains some 500,000 distinct CDR3 sequences, over 11% of which appear only once. The sample was also reused in another study, on yellow fever vaccine responses in identical twins.

The specimen sequenced was CD4+ T cells sorted from blood. The receptor source for this set is a woman under 30 in good health.

The gene calls are TRBV2 and TRBJ2-2; TRBD1 matches at 10 bases. With 7 bases clipped from V and 5 bases from J, the junction kept 10 bases outside the gene matches. The CDR3 has 16 residues. Germline V gene data show CDR1 as SNHLY and CDR2 as FYNNEI. Written as DNA, the CDR3 is TGTGCCAGCAAGAAAATGGGACAGGGGAAAACCGGGGAGCTGTTTTTT. The encoded protein is CASKKMGQGKTGELFF.

This clonotype appeared a few times. The chain links TRBV28 to TRBJ2-3; D is unclear. The CDR3 covers 14 residues. CDR1 MDHEN and CDR2 SYDVKM come from the germline V gene. V shed 6 bases and J shed 6 bases, with 16 bases lying between them. CDR3: CASSSPPISDTQYF. DNA of the CDR3: TGTGCCAGCAGCTCGCCTCCAATCAGTGATACGCAGTATTTT. The variable domain in full, completed from reference TRBV28 and TRBJ2-3, reads DVKVTQSSRYLVKRTGEKVFLECVQDMDHENMFWYRQDPGLGLRLIYFSYDVKMKEKGDIPEGYSVSREKKERFSLILESASTNQTSMYLCASSSPPISDTQYFGPGTRLTVL.

This chain connects TRBV19 to TRBJ1-5; D is unclear. Looked up from germline, CDR1 is LNHDA and CDR2 is SQIVND (reference sequence). The CDR3 has 15 residues. V was pared by 5 bases and J by 1 base, with 12 bases between. CDR3: CASSGPHLSNQPQHF. Here the CDR3 DNA reads TGTGCCAGTAGTGGACCACACCTGAGCAATCAGCCCCAGCATTTT.